In this sample, the clone carrying this TCR beta chain turned up once. V lost 4 bases to trimming and J lost 9 bases, with 20 bases between them. The CDR3 consists of 16 residues. Germline lookup yields CDR1 SGHRS and CDR2 YFSETQ. The data are from a study of control samples from healthy donors and cancer patients. TCRdb's copy holds only in-frame clones and misses some; the assay was immunoSEQ multiplex PCR. This table has about 150,000 clones, over 85% appearing once. The rearrangement joins TRBV5-1 to TRBJ1-6; a possible D gene is TRBD1 (6 bases). The receptor was derived from a young man in good health. The sequenced sample consisted of blood. CDR3 amino acids: CASSPSFRGGSSPLHF. Here the CDR3 DNA reads TGCGCCAGCAGCCCCTCTTTTAGAGGGGGAAGTTCACCCCTCCACTTT. Full variable domain (missing parts from reference TRBV5-1 and TRBJ1-6): KAGVTQTPRYLIKTRGQQVTLSCSPISGHRSVSWYQQTPGQGLQFLFEYFSETQRNKGNFPGRFSGRQFSNSRSEMNVSTLELGDSALYLCASSPSFRGGSSPLHFGNGTRLTVT.